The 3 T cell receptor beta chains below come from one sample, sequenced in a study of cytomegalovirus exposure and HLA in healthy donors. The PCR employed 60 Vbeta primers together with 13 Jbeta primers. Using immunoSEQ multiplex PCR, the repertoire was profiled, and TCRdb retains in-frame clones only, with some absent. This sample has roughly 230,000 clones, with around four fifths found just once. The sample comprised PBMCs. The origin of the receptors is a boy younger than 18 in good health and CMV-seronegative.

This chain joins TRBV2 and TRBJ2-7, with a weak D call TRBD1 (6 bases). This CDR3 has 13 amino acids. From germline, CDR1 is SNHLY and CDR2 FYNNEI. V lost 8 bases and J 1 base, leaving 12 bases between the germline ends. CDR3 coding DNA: TGTGCCAGCGGGGGCCTTTTATCCTACGAGCAGTACTTC. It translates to CASGGLLSYEQYF.

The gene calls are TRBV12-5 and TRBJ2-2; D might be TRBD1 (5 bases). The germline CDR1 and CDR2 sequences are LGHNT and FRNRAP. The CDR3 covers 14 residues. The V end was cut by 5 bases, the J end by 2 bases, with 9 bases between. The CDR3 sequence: CASGTTDNTGELFF. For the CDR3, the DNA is TGTGCTAGTGGTACGACAGATAACACCGGGGAGCTGTTTTTT.

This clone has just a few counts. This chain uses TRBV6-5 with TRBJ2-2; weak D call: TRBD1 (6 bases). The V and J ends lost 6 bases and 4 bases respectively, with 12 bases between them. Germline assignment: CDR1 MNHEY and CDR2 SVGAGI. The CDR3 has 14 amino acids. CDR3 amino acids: CASSLQGSTGELFF. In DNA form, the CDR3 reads TGTGCCAGCAGCCTACAGGGATCCACCGGGGAGCTGTTTTTT.